This T cell receptor (beta chain) comes out of a study of memory CD4+ T cells and cytomegalovirus serostatus. This CDR3 has 13 amino acids. The germline gives CDR1 SGHRS, CDR2 YFSETQ. After removal of 2 bases from V and 4 bases from J, the junction contained 0 bases not matched to a gene. The sort gate was single viable CD3+CD4+CD8-CD45RO+ cells for memory CD4+ T cells. Using immunoSEQ multiplex PCR, the repertoire was profiled, and TCRdb retains in-frame clones only, with some absent. The data hold some 50,000 clones, with around 78% observed a single time. The sequence was obtained from an adult in good health and CMV-seronegative. The chain employs TRBV5-1 and TRBJ1-1; TRBD1 aligns across 9 bases. Sequenced material: memory CD4+ T cells from blood. CDR3 DNA sequence: TGCGCCAGCAGCTTACAGGGGGCCACTGAAGCTTTCTTT. Amino acids: CASSLQGATEAFF.